Listed below are T cell receptor beta chains from one sample, sequenced in a study of radiotherapy plus CTLA-4 blockade in lung cancer. Repertoires were generated with immunoSEQ multiplex PCR, while TCRdb's copy carries only in-frame clones and drops some. Here the sample spans tens of thousands of clones, roughly 81% being singletons. The sample in question was peripheral blood, obtained from a patient treated with radiotherapy plus ipilimumab. The source of these receptors is a human donor with non-small cell lung cancer whose response to radiotherapy plus ipilimumab could not be evaluated. Both conserved end residues are part of each CDR3. The D gene is left open where the match is weak. Clone size appears in some rows only: once, few, many, or a class for an expanded clone.

- TRBJ2-2 TRBD2 TRBV4-3 TGCGCCAGCAGCCAAGACGGGGGGGACACCGGGGAGCTGTTTTTT CASSQDGGDTGELFF
- TRBJ2-1 TRBD2 TRBV30 TGTGCCTGGAGTTCTCTAGCGGGAGTCAGTGAGCAGTTCTTC CAWSSLAGVSEQFF
- TRBJ2-2 TRBD1 TRBV30 TGTGCTCGGAACCAGGGGGCGATGACCGGGGAGCTGTTTTTT CARNQGAMTGELFF
- TRBJ1-3 TRBD1 TRBV19 TGTGCCAGTAGTATCCCTTACGGGACAGGGGGAAGTGGAAACACCATATATTTT CASSIPYGTGGSGNTIYF
- TRBJ2-7 TRBD1 TRBV9 TGTGCCAGCAGCGATGGGGACAGTCCCCACGAGCAGTACTTC CASSDGDSPHEQYF
- TRBJ1-4 - TRBV7-8 TGTGCCAGCAGCTACAGGAGGGGGGGCGAGAATGAAAAACTGTTTTTT CASSYRRGGENEKLFF
few TRBJ2-1 TRBD1 TRBV25-1 TGTGCCAGCAGTGAAAAATGGACAGGGGAGCAGTTCTTC CASSEKWTGEQFF
- TRBJ2-1 TRBD2 TRBV18 TGTGCCAGCTCACCACCGGTCGGGAGGACCTACAATGAGCAGTTCTTC CASSPPVGRTYNEQFF
- TRBJ2-7 - TRBV7-2 TGTGCCAGCAGCCCAAGGCGCGGGACGCGGTACGAGCAGTACTTC CASSPRRGTRYEQYF
- TRBJ2-1 TRBD2 TRBV4-2 TGTGCCAGCAGCCAAGATAGGGCTAGCGGGAGTTACAATGAGCAGTTCTTC CASSQDRASGSYNEQFF
- TRBJ2-1 TRBD2 TRBV11-2 TGTGCCAGCAGCTTCAGCGGGAGTACGCAGTTCTTC CASSFSGSTQFF
- TRBJ2-7 TRBD1 TRBV9 TGTGCCAGCAGCGCTTATCCTACAGGGGCCTACGAGCAGTACTTC CASSAYPTGAYEQYF
- TRBJ1-1 TRBD1 TRBV5-1 TGCGCCAGCAGCTTGGGTCTTGGGACAGGGCGAGGAACTGAAGCTTTCTTT CASSLGLGTGRGTEAFF
- TRBJ1-1 TRBD1 TRBV10-3 TGTGCCATCAGTGAGGCGCCAACAGGGGAGGACACTGAAGCTTTCTTT CAISEAPTGEDTEAFF
- TRBJ2-7 TRBD1 TRBV30 TGTGCCTGGAGCGTAACCCCTCTCGGGACAGGGATTAACTACGAGCAGTACTTC CAWSVTPLGTGINYEQYF
- TRBJ1-5 TRBD1 TRBV6-6 TGTGCCAGCAGTTACTCCCGGACAGGGGGCAATCAGCCCCAGCATTTT CASSYSRTGGNQPQHF
- TRBJ2-2 - TRBV5-1 TGCGCCAGCAGCCTCACAGCGGGCCCGACCGGGGAGCTGTTTTTT CASSLTAGPTGELFF
- TRBJ2-3 - TRBV13 TGTGCCAGCAGCTTAAGACTTACAGATACGCAGTATTTT CASSLRLTDTQYF
- TRBJ2-1 - TRBV28 TGTGCCAGCAGTCGTTCAGACTCTCACAATGAGCAGTTCTTC CASSRSDSHNEQFF
- TRBJ2-4 - TRBV19 TGTGCCAGTAGTTCAGGGGTTGAGATGTACTTC CASSSGVEMYF
- TRBJ2-7 - TRBV28 TGTGCCAGCAGTTCCACCTACGAGCAGTACTTC CASSSTYEQYF
- TRBJ1-4 - TRBV2 TGTGCCAGCAGTGAAGCGCGAGTCGAGGGTGAAAAACTGTTTTTT CASSEARVEGEKLFF
- TRBJ1-2 - TRBV28 TGTGCCAGCAGTTTGACAGGCTATGGCTACACCTTC CASSLTGYGYTF
once TRBJ2-7 TRBD1 TRBV7-8 TGTGCCAGCTGGGACAGGGAGAGCTCCTACGAGCAGTACTTC CASWDRESSYEQYF
once TRBJ2-1 - TRBV5-4 TGTGCCAGCAGTTCGGGCTCCTACAATGAGCAGTTCTTC CASSSGSYNEQFF
- TRBJ2-1 TRBD1 TRBV7-2 TGTGCCAGCAGCTCGACAGACAGGGTCGAGTTCTTC CASSSTDRVEFF
- TRBJ2-7 - TRBV5-5 TGTGCCAGCAGCTTGGTTACAGGTAGTTCCTACGAGCAGTACTTC CASSLVTGSSYEQYF
- TRBJ1-4 - TRBV30 - CAWSVLLFGGTGGSDNEKLFF
- TRBJ1-1 TRBD1 TRBV7-2 TGTGCCAGCAGACGACAGGGGGGCACTGAAGCTTTCTTT CASRRQGGTEAFF
- TRBJ1-3 - TRBV27 TGTGCCAGCAGTCCCGACCCCTTCCTGGGGCCTGGAAACACCATATATTTT CASSPDPFLGPGNTIYF
- TRBJ2-3 TRBD2 TRBV4-3 TGCGCCAGCAGCCAAGGTTATAGCGGGAGAAGGACAGATACGCAGTATTTT CASSQGYSGRRTDTQYF
- TRBJ1-2 - TRBV7-2 TGTGCCAGCAGCTTCCCACAGGGCCGGCGGGATGGCTACACCTTC CASSFPQGRRDGYTF
- TRBJ1-1 - TRBV27 TGTGCCAGCAGTTCCCCTGACGGGCGGGGGGGGAACACTGAAGCTTTCTTT CASSSPDGRGGNTEAFF
- TRBJ1-5 - TRBV5-1 TGCGCCAGCAGCACCGACGGACTCAATCAGCCCCAGCATTTT CASSTDGLNQPQHF
- TRBJ2-3 - TRBV28 TGTGCCAGCAGTCCCCCCTCAGGGGTGGTTCTACCAGATACGCAGTATTTT CASSPPSGVVLPDTQYF
- TRBJ2-7 TRBD1 TRBV5-4 TGTGCCAGCAGCCCTCTGGGACAGACGGACGAGCAGTACTTC CASSPLGQTDEQYF
once TRBJ2-1 - TRBV4-1 TGCGCCAGCAGCCAACCCGACAGGAACATCTACAATGAGCAGTTCTTC CASSQPDRNIYNEQFF
few TRBJ2-4 TRBD2 TRBV4-3 TGCGCCAGCAGCCTTCATACTAGCGGGAGGGGCAAAAACATTCAGTACTTC CASSLHTSGRGKNIQYF
few TRBJ2-7 TRBD2 TRBV7-2 TGTGCCAGCAGACTAGGGGGACTAGCGGGACGGTACGAGCAGTACTTC CASRLGGLAGRYEQYF
- TRBJ2-3 TRBD1 TRBV28 TGTGCCAGCAGTTTATTGACAGGGCCCACAGATACGCAGTATTTT CASSLLTGPTDTQYF
once TRBJ1-4 TRBD1 TRBV4-1 TGCGCCAGCAGCCAAGGGACAGGGGATGAAAAACTGTTTTTT CASSQGTGDEKLFF
- TRBJ2-1 - TRBV7-2 TGTGCCAGCAGCTTAGTGGACAGCAATGAGCAGTTCTTC CASSLVDSNEQFF
few TRBJ2-2 TRBD2 TRBV5-1 TGCGCCAGCAGCGTAGTAGCGGGAAGCACCGGGGAGCTGTTTTTT CASSVVAGSTGELFF
- TRBJ1-5 - TRBV7-2 TGTGCCAGCAGCTCCGAACAGCCAGGCCCCCAGCATTTT CASSSEQPGPQHF
- TRBJ2-2 TRBD2 TRBV5-4 TGTGCCAGCAGCTTAGACCTCCGGGGGGGGACCGGGGAGCTGTTTTTT CASSLDLRGGTGELFF
few TRBJ1-4 TRBD1 TRBV29-1 TGCAGCGCTTCCATGACAGGGTCGAATGAAAAACTGTTTTTT CSASMTGSNEKLFF
- TRBJ1-2 - TRBV28 TGTGCCAGCACCTCCGTGAGGGTCGGGAACTATGGCTACACCTTC CASTSVRVGNYGYTF
- TRBJ1-5 - TRBV28 TGTGCCAGCAGTGATGGGGGGGTTCGGCAGCCCCAGCATTTT CASSDGGVRQPQHF
once TRBJ2-7 TRBD2 TRBV7-6 TGTGCCAGCAGCGCGCAACTAGCGGGAGGCTCCTACGAGCAGTACTTC CASSAQLAGGSYEQYF
- TRBJ1-3 - TRBV5-1 TGCGCCAGCAGATCCGGGGGTTCTGGAAACACCATATATTTT CASRSGGSGNTIYF
- TRBJ1-6 - TRBV6-1 TGTGCCAGCAGTGAAAGGAGAGTGGGGCAGGGTTCACCCCTCCACTTT CASSERRVGQGSPLHF
few TRBJ2-1 - TRBV4-3 TGCGCCAGCAGCCAAGACCCCTCCGGGGGGCGAGAGCAGTTCTTC CASSQDPSGGREQFF
few TRBJ2-5 TRBD2 TRBV5-1 TGCGCCAGCAGCCCGGGGGACACGGGAGGGCCCCAGTACTTC CASSPGDTGGPQYF
- TRBJ2-3 TRBD1 TRBV7-2 TGTGCCAGCAGCTTTGACAGGGTCACAGATACGCAGTATTTT CASSFDRVTDTQYF
- TRBJ2-7 TRBD1 TRBV11-2 TGTGCCAGCAGCTCTACCCCGGGACAGGGGAAGAGCCACGAGCAGTACTTC CASSSTPGQGKSHEQYF
- TRBJ2-5 - TRBV11-2 TGTGCCAGCAGCTTAGCCCCAGGTAGAGAGACCCAGTACTTC CASSLAPGRETQYF